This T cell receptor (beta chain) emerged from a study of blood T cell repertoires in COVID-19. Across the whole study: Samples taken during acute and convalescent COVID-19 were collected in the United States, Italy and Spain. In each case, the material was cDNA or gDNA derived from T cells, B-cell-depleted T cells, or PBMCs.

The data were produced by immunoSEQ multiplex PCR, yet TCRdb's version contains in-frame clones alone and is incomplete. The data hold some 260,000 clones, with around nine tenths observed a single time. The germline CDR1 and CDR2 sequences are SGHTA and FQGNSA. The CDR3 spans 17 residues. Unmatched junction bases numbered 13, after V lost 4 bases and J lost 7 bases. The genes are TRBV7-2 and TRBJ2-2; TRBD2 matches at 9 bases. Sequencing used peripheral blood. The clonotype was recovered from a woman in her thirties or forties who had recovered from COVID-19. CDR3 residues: CASSSQGVAGVGGELFF. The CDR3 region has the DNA TGTGCCAGCAGCTCCCAGGGGGTAGCGGGAGTAGGCGGGGAGCTGTTTTTT.